The next 23 T cell receptor beta chains were all read from a single sample in a study of blood T cell repertoires in COVID-19 (dated by TCRdb to 2018 to 2020). The library relied on the immunoSEQ multiplex PCR assay. TCRdb carries this immuneACCESS record with in-frame sequences only. Its versions omit some clonotypes, under half of them owing to an unresolved V gene in the studies checked, with the rest unexplained. Counted in this sample were over 85,000 clones; 75% to 85% of them appeared once. The leading ten clones occupy nearly 25% of the sample. Sequencing used peripheral blood. Receptor source: a human donor in a cohort sampled during active COVID-19.

This rearrangement joins TRBV7-2 to TRBJ2-4; D may be TRBD1 (5 bases). Germline V lookup: CDR1 SGHTA, CDR2 FQGNSA. This CDR3 region has 14 residues. The ends were cut back, 1 base at V and 7 bases at J, with 11 bases in the middle. DNA for the CDR3: TGTGCCAGCAGCTTAGGACCCCCAGGGAACATTCAGTACTTC. The encoded protein is CASSLGPPGNIQYF.

The genes are TRBV6-1 and TRBJ2-7, with D possibly being TRBD1 (6 bases). CDR1 is MNHNS, CDR2 SASEGT, per germline. V was clipped by 2 bases and J by 4 bases, with 9 bases between them. The CDR3 is 13 residues long. The CDR3 DNA is TGTGCCAGCAGTGAACACAGGGTGTACGAGCAGTACTTC. Its protein product is CASSEHRVYEQYF.

This clone was found a few times. The genes are TRBV5-4 and TRBJ2-1; 9 bases agree with TRBD2. The germline V gene has CDR1 SGHNT and CDR2 YYREEE (reference sequence). After removal of 3 bases from V and 1 base from J, the junction contained 2 bases not matched to a gene. The CDR3 extends over 15 amino acids. For the CDR3, the DNA is TGTGCCAGCAGCTCCACTAGCGGGTCCTACAATGAGCAGTTCTTC. It encodes CASSSTSGSYNEQFF.

The sample holds one count of this clone. The chain recombines TRBV19 with TRBJ2-7; 7 bases match TRBD1. CDR3 size: 14 residues. The V gene's germline CDR1 is LNHDA and CDR2 SQIVND (reference sequence). V shed 3 bases and J 5 bases; nucleotides not matched to a gene: 7. CDR3 DNA sequence: TGTGCCAGTAGTATCGGGACAGAGAGAGACGAGCAGTACTTC. Translation gives CASSIGTERDEQYF.

This rearrangement joins TRBV4-1 to TRBJ2-7; 14 bases agree with TRBD2. The CDR3 extends over 16 amino acids. CDR1 and CDR2 (germline): MGHRA, YSYEKL. After removal of 0 bases from V and 7 bases from J, the junction contained 5 bases not matched to a gene. In DNA form, the CDR3 reads TGCGCCAGCAGCCAAGATAGACTAGCGGGAGGGAGGGAGCAGTACTTC. As protein: CASSQDRLAGGREQYF.

This chain links TRBV5-4 with TRBJ2-2; possible D gene TRBD2, 6 bases. The CDR3 contains 14 residues. The ends were cut back, 5 bases at V and 4 bases at J, with 12 bases in the middle. The germline gives CDR1 SGHNT, CDR2 YYREEE (reference sequence). The CDR3 loop reads CASRRDLGTGELFF. In DNA, the CDR3 is TGTGCCAGCAGACGGGACTTGGGCACCGGGGAGCTGTTTTTT.

This sequence joins TRBV28 and TRBJ2-1; maybe TRBD1 (7 bases). The CDR3 consists of 15 residues. The germline gives CDR1 MDHEN, CDR2 SYDVKM. Trimming removed 4 bases at V and 3 bases at J, with 13 bases between. The CDR3 reads CASSSQGEVYNEQFF. CDR3 in DNA: TGTGCCAGCAGTTCCCAGGGGGAGGTCTACAATGAGCAGTTCTTC.

The CDR3 bases are TGTGCCAGCAGCCAGAATCCGGTAGCCGGGGAGCTGTTTTTT. This codes for CASSQNPVAGELFF. V gene TRBV14 combines with J gene TRBJ2-2; D gene unclear. The V end was cut by 3 bases, the J end by 6 bases, with 11 bases between. CDR1 is SGHDN, CDR2 FVKESK, per germline. The CDR3 is 14 amino acids.

Many counts were recorded for this clone. The V and J genes are TRBV4-3 and TRBJ2-2; 11 bases align to TRBD1. Per germline, CDR1 LGHNA and CDR2 YSLEER. CDR3 size: 18 residues. Trimming cost V 1 base and J 4 bases; bases outside gene matches: 8. DNA for the CDR3: TGCGCCAGCAGCCAAGCCCGGACAGGGGGCTATGGCACCGGGGAGCTGTTTTTT. Amino acids: CASSQARTGGYGTGELFF.

The genes are TRBV10-3 and TRBJ1-5; 11 bases fit TRBD1. The ends lost 5 bases at V and 4 bases at J; junction bases unmatched: 7. Germline V gives CDR1 ENHRY, CDR2 SYGVKD. This CDR3 contains 16 residues. The DNA of the CDR3 is TGTGCCATCAGTAACCCGGGACAGGGGGATAATCAGCCCCAGCATTTT. Translation gives CAISNPGQGDNQPQHF.

V is TRBV19 and J is TRBJ1-2; 8 bases are a match to TRBD1. The germline CDR1 and CDR2 sequences are LNHDA and SQIVND (reference sequence). V was clipped by 6 bases and J by 8 bases; unmatched bases: 14. The CDR3 contains 15 residues. The CDR3 coding sequence is TGTGCCAGTAGATGGGACAGGACCCTAGGCTACGGCTACACCTTC. Translating it yields CASRWDRTLGYGYTF.

This clone has a handful of counts. This chain joins TRBV7-9 and TRBJ1-6, with 7 bases aligning to TRBD1. The CDR3 has 16 amino acids. V lost 1 base to trimming and J lost 14 bases; unmatched junction nucleotides: 14. The germline V gene encodes CDR1 SEHNR and CDR2 FQNEAQ (reference sequence). The CDR3 DNA sequence: TGTGCCAGCAGCTTAGGGGCCGGGACAGTCGGTATGGCCCTCCACTTT. It codes for CASSLGAGTVGMALHF.

V usage is TRBV3-1 (or the pseudogene TRBV3-2) and J usage is TRBJ2-5, with 8 bases aligning to TRBD2. Germline assignment: CDR1 LGHDT and CDR2 YNNKEL (reference sequence). The CDR3 contains 14 residues. Trimming at V came to 1 base and at J to 4 bases, leaving 2 bases not matched to a gene. The CDR3 DNA reads as TGTGCCAGCAGCCAAGCCGGGGGGGGAGAGACCCAGTACTTC. Translated: CASSQAGGGETQYF.

V is TRBV6-5 and J is TRBJ1-4; tentative D call: TRBD1 (5 bases). The CDR3 runs to 15 residues. Germline V lookup: CDR1 MNHEY, CDR2 SVGAGI. Deletions cut 6 bases from V and 6 bases from J, with 17 bases between. This chain's CDR3 is CASRGTTGGDEKLFF. The CDR3 DNA reads as TGTGCCAGCAGAGGGACTACCGGGGGGGATGAAAAACTGTTTTTT.

The chain joins TRBV10-3 to TRBJ1-2; no definite D call. The CDR3 consists of 12 residues. V lost 2 bases and J lost 6, with 7 bases in between. Per the germline V gene, CDR1 is ENHRY and CDR2 is SYGVKD. CDR3 sequence reads: CAISEPGDGYTF. DNA of the CDR3: TGTGCCATCAGTGAGCCGGGTGATGGCTACACCTTC.

The rearrangement uses TRBV18 and TRBJ2-1; no definite D call. The CDR3 length is 15 residues. Germline V lookup: CDR1 KGHSH, CDR2 LQKENI. V lost 6 bases, J lost 0 bases, and 12 bases lay in between. This chain's CDR3 is CASSEQPSSYNEQFF. The CDR3 DNA is TGTGCCAGCTCGGAACAACCTAGCTCCTACAATGAGCAGTTCTTC.

The rearrangement joins TRBV19 to TRBJ2-3; no clear D. V lost 8 bases to trimming and J lost 1 base, with 7 bases between them. This CDR3 has 12 residues. Germline V gene lookup returns CDR1 LNHDA and CDR2 SQIVND (reference sequence). The CDR3, as DNA: TGTGCCAGTTCAAGCGGCACAGATACGCAGTATTTT. It codes for CASSSGTDTQYF.

This sequence joins TRBV7-2 and TRBJ2-7, with D unclear. V lost 5 bases and J lost 0, with 11 bases in between. CDR3 length: 14 amino acids. The germline V gene encodes CDR1 SGHTA and CDR2 FQGNSA. CDR3 sequence: CASSPPISSYEQYF. The CDR3 nucleotides read TGTGCCAGCAGCCCACCGATCAGCTCCTACGAGCAGTACTTC.

The rearrangement joins TRBV3-1 (or the pseudogene TRBV3-2) to TRBJ1-6, with D perhaps TRBD1 (5 bases). From germline, CDR1 is LGHDT and CDR2 YNNKEL (reference sequence). The CDR3 has 14 amino acids. Deletions cut 4 bases from V and 4 bases from J, with 8 bases between. The CDR3 bases are TGTGCCAGCAGCCGCCAGGGTTATAATTCACCCCTCCACTTT. This gives the protein CASSRQGYNSPLHF.

This rearrangement joins TRBV4-3 to TRBJ2-7, with unresolved D. The germline V gene has CDR1 LGHNA and CDR2 YSLEER. This CDR3 comprises 13 residues. V was cut by 1 base and J by 3 bases, with 7 bases left in between. CDR3 loop: CASSQGLSYEQYF. CDR3 coding DNA: TGCGCCAGCAGCCAAGGACTCAGCTACGAGCAGTACTTC.

The chain uses TRBV6-2 or TRBV6-3 and TRBJ2-1; D is perhaps TRBD2 (5 bases). The CDR3 is made up of 12 amino acids. Trimming cost V 6 bases and J 9 bases, with 12 bases left between them. Germline CDR1 and CDR2: MNHEY and SVGEGT. The CDR3 DNA sequence: TGTGCCAGCAGCCCCCTAGCAAGTGAGCAGTTCTTC. Its translation: CASSPLASEQFF.

This clone was seen a handful of times. This chain links TRBV5-4 with TRBJ2-7; D unresolved. With 4 bases removed from V and 6 bases from J, the gap between germline ends came to 11 bases. This CDR3 contains 12 residues. Germline CDR1 is SGHNT and CDR2 is YYREEE (reference sequence). The CDR3 DNA follows: TGTGCCAGCAGCATTCCTCCTTTCGAGCAGTACTTC. Amino acids: CASSIPPFEQYF.

The rearrangement joins TRBV2 to TRBJ2-7; TRBD1 matches 9 bases. The CDR3 spans 15 residues. Germline V gene lookup returns CDR1 SNHLY and CDR2 FYNNEI. The junction had 4 bases not matched to a gene; V was cut back by 4 bases and J by 0 bases. CDR3 bases: TGTGCCAGCAGTGTCCCGACAGGGGGCTCCTACGAGCAGTACTTC. As protein: CASSVPTGGSYEQYF.